What follows is one TCR beta chain and its context. Antigen unknown. The data derive from a study of T cells in Graves' hyperthyroidism and ophthalmopathy. At the level of the study: Peripheral blood was taken when the disease was first diagnosed, before any treatment began.

V lost 3 bases and J lost 4, with 9 bases in between. This CDR3 has 13 amino acids. Germline-derived CDR1 and CDR2 are LNHDA and SQIVND (reference sequence). Patients counted as stable if ophthalmopathy did not develop within 18 months. Amplification yielded TCR beta CDR3 regions, with RNA transcripts as the source. TCR CDR3 regions were first amplified by RT-PCR with HTBI primers. Via MiXCR, TCRdb re-called the multiplex PCR reads, giving one row per CDR3 protein. Counted here are approximately 400,000 distinct CDR3 sequences, approximately 14% occurring once; the ten biggest clones make up around an eighth. General observations from the study: The model identified upcoming ophthalmopathy a median approximately six months ahead of onset. Most thyroid clonotypes with frequency above 0.001 were detected in blood.

The chain is built from TRBV19 and TRBJ1-1; D might be TRBD1 (5 bases). The source of this sequence is a woman aged 18-30 years with Graves' hyperthyroidism. Sequences were obtained from blood. The CDR3 loop reads CASSIPGGTEAFF. The CDR3 nucleotides are TGTGCCAGTAGTATTCCCGGGGGCACTGAAGCTTTCTTT.